This T cell receptor (beta chain) was observed in a study of PD-1 blockade in classical Hodgkin lymphoma (dated by TCRdb to about 2020). At the level of the whole study: Nivolumab dosing was 3 mg/kg intravenously every 2 weeks, continuing until either disease progression or unacceptable toxicity. To define a peripheral blood immune signature of response to PD-1 blockade in classical Hodgkin lymphoma, the study combined TCR beta sequencing with CyTOF. Overall results and qualifications from the work: Trial patients achieving complete response had baseline diversity similar to newly diagnosed patients, whereas partial responders and progressors had significantly lower diversity. The study covered only a single clinical trial cohort, and the causes of the repertoire differences, possibly disease activity or prior therapy, were still not defined. Diversity was lower in patients who began nivolumab less than 1 year after ASCT, so these patients were left out of later analyses to avoid confounding by immune reconstitution. CD4+ but not CD8+ TCR diversity rose significantly by C4D1 (p=0.0027 vs p=0.16), most apparent in complete responders (p=0.02). Baseline TCR diversity was reported to be lower in newly diagnosed patients than in healthy donors, and even lower in relapsed/refractory patients.

In the paper's terms, the time point label means: cycle 2 day 1 (C2D1) of nivolumab. All trial patients had relapsed after autologous stem cell transplantation, with cohorts A, B and C differing in prior brentuximab vedotin exposure. The trial cohort included 55 to 60 patients with relapsed/refractory classical Hodgkin lymphoma, and each patient had a best overall response of complete response, partial response or progressive disease. Single-agent nivolumab was administered to trial patients in the multi-cohort phase II CheckMate 205 trial. An independent review committee assessed best overall response by applying the 2007 International Working Group response criteria. Trial PBMCs were obtained immediately prior to nivolumab initiation (C1D1) and on therapy at cycle 2 day 1 and cycle 4 day 1. Peripheral blood was collected in 8 mL Vacutainer Cell Preparation Tubes, from which PBMCs were isolated by centrifugation and then cryopreserved.

V is reduced by 1 base and J by 8 bases, leaving a spacing of 17 bases between them. The germline V gene provides CDR1 LGHNA and CDR2 YSLEER. The CDR3, cysteine through phenylalanine, is 15 amino acids long. Only the CDR3 DNA is retained, 45 bases long and in frame from the first base. About this clone itself: Its recognized antigen is unknown. Base qualities are not at hand, and no much larger clone is one base apart.

The Qiagen DNeasy kit was used to extract genomic DNA from unsorted PBMCs and from the negatively selected CD4+ and CD8+ fractions. Amplification of TCR beta CDR3 regions was done by immunoSEQ multiplex PCR with primers that anneal to V and J segments. A synthetic immune receptor repertoire was used to minimize amplification bias, and any remaining bias was removed computationally after sequencing. On the authors' methods: Repertoire diversity was quantified as the Shannon entropy index using custom Python scripts. Unsorted, CD4+ and CD8+ repertoires were analyzed separately, except in combined analyses where CD4+ and CD8+ sequences were merged in silico. Clonal expansion was defined as a frequency increase of at least 2-fold after treatment compared with C1D1, and clones undetected at baseline were assigned a pseudocount of 0.5. Clones with 0 or 1 copy at C1D1 were defined as singleton clones, while clones with 2 or more copies were defined as non-singleton clones. By matching protein sequences in sorted samples from the same patient, clones expanded in unsorted samples were annotated as CD4+, CD8+ or unknown. Wilcoxon tests on paired samples were used to test changes in diversity from C1D1 to C4D1. Held by TCRdb, this immuneACCESS table contains in-frame sequences only and omits some clones. Under half of the omission traces to an unresolved V gene where checked; the cause of the rest is unknown. That table supplies the V and J calls and clone size; D and trimming were determined from the DNA. Across this sample there are tens of thousands of clones, with 70% to 75% seen only once. 3% to 3.5% of the sample lies in the top ten.

This specimen consisted of peripheral blood mononuclear cells (PBMCs), obtained before the second cycle of nivolumab. The chain is encoded by TRBV4-3 joined to TRBJ1-2; confidence is insufficient to name the D gene. This receptor was identified in a human donor with classical Hodgkin lymphoma. The CDR3 region reads CASSQVLDGANGYTF. DNA sequence: TGCGCCAGCAGCCAAGTCCTCGACGGAGCCAACGGCTACACCTTC.